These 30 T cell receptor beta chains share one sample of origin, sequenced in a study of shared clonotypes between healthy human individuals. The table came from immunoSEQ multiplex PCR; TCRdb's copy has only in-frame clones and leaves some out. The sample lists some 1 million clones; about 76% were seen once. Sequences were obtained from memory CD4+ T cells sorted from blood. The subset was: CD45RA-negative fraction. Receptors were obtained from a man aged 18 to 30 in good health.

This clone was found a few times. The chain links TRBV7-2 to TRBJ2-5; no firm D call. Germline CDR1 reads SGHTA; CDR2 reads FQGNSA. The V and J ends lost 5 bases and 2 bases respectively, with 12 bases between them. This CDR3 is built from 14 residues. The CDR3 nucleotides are TGTGCCAGCAGCCCCATTGGGCTACAAGAGACCCAGTACTTC. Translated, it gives CASSPIGLQETQYF. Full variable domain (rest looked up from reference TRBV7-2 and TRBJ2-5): GAGVSQSPSNKVTEKGKDVELRCDPISGHTALYWYRQSLGQGLEFLIYFQGNSAPDKSGLPSDRFSAERTGGSVSTLTIQRTQQEDSAVYLCASSPIGLQETQYFGPGTRLLVL.

The CDR3: CASSSQGQVQETQYF. The CDR3 bases are TGTGCCAGCAGCTCCCAAGGACAGGTCCAAGAGACCCAGTACTTC. The gene calls are TRBV7-2 and TRBJ2-5, with 7 bases lining up with TRBD1. Germline V gene sequence: CDR1 SGHTA, CDR2 FQGNSA. J gave up 1 base and V 4 bases, and 6 bases lay outside the gene matches. There are 15 residues in the CDR3.

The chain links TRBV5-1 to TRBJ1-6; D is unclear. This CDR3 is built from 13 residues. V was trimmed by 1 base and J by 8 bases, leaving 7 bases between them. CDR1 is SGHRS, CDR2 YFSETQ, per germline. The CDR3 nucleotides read TGCGCCAGCAGCTTGCAGCCGGATTCACCCCTCCACTTT. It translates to CASSLQPDSPLHF.

Here the CDR3 DNA reads TGCGCCAGCATGCTAGCGGGAGGATACGAGCAGTACTTC. Its translation: CASMLAGGYEQYF. The chain uses TRBV5-1 and TRBJ2-7; 11 bases align to TRBD2. There are 13 residues in the CDR3. With 6 bases clipped from V and 4 bases from J, the junction kept 3 bases outside the gene matches. CDR1 is SGHRS, CDR2 YFSETQ, per germline.

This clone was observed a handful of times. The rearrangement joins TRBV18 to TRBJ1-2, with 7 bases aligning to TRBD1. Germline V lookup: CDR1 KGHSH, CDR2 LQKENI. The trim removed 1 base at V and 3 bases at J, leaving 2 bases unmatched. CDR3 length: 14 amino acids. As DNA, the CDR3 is TGTGCCAGCTCACCACAGCAGGGGGACTATGGCTACACCTTC. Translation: CASSPQQGDYGYTF. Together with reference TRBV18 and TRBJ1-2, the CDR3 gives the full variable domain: NAGVMQNPRHLVRRRGQEARLRCSPMKGHSHVYWYRQLPEEGLKFMVYLQKENIIDESGMPKERFSAEFPKEGPSILRIQQVVRGDSAAYFCASSPQQGDYGYTFGSGTRLTVV.

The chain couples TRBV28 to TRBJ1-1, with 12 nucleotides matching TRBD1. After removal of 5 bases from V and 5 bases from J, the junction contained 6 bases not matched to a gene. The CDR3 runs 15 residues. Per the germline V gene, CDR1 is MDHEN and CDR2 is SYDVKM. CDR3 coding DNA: TGTGCCAGCAGTACTCCGGGACAGGGGGCTACTGAAGCTTTCTTT. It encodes CASSTPGQGATEAFF.

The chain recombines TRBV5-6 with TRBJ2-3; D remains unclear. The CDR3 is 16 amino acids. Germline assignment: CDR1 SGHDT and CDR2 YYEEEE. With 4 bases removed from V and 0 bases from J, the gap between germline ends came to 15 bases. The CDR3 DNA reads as TGTGCCAGCAGCCCGGCGTGGGCAGCTAGCACAGATACGCAGTATTTT. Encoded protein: CASSPAWAASTDTQYF.

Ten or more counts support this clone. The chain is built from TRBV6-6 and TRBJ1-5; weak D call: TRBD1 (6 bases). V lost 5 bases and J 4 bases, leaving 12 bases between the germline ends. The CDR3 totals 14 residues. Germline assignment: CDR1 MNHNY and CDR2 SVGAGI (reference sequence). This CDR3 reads CASSDGGRNQPQHF. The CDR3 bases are TGTGCCAGCAGTGACGGGGGGCGGAATCAGCCCCAGCATTTT.

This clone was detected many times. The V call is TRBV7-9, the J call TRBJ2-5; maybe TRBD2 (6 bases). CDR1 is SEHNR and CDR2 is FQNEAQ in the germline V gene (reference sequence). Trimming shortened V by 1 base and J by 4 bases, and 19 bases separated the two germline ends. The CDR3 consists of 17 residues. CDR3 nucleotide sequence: TGTGCCAGCAGCTTAGATACACTAGCATCGAGCGGAGAGACCCAGTACTTC. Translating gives CASSLDTLASSGETQYF.

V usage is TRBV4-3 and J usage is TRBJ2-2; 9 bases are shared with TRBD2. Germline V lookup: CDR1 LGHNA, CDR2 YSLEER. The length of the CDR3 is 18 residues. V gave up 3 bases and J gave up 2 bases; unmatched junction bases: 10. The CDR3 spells CASSHEPSGTSNTGELFF. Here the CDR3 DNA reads TGCGCCAGCAGCCACGAACCTAGCGGGACCTCTAACACCGGGGAGCTGTTTTTT.

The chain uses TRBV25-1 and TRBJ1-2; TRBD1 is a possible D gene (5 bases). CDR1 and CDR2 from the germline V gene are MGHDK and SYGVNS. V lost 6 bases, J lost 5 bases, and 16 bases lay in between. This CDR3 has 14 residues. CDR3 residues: CASRGQGREYGYTF. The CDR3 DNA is TGTGCCAGCAGGGGGCAGGGCAGGGAGTATGGCTACACCTTC.

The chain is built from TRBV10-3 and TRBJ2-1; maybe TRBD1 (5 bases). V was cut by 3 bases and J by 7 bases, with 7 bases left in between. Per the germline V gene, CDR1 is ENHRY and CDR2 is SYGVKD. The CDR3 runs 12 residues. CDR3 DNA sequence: TGTGCCATCAGTGATCGACAGAATGAGCAGTTCTTC. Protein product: CAISDRQNEQFF.

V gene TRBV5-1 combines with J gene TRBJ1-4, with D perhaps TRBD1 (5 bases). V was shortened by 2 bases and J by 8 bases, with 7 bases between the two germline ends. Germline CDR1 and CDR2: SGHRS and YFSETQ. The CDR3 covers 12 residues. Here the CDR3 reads CASSLTGEKLFF. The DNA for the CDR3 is TGCGCCAGCAGCTTAACAGGCGAAAAACTGTTTTTT.

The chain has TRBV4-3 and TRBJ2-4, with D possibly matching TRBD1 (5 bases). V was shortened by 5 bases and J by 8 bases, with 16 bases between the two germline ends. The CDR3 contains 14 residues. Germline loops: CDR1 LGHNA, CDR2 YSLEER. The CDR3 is CASSFQWGADIQYF. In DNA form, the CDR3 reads TGCGCCAGCAGCTTCCAATGGGGCGCGGACATTCAGTACTTC.

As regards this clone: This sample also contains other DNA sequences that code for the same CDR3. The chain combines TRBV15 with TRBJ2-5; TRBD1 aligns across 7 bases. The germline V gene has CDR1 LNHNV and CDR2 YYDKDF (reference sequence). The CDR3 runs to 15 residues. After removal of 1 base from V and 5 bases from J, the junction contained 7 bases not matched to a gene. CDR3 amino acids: CATSRGLGGTETQYF. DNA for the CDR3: TGTGCCACCAGCAGAGGTTTAGGGGGCACGGAGACCCAGTACTTC.

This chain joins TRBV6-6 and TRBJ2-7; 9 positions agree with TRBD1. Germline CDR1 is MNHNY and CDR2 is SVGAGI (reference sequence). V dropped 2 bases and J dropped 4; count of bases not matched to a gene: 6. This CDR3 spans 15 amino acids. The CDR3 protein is CASSYQGQGGYEQYF. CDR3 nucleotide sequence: TGTGCCAGCAGTTACCAGGGACAGGGAGGGTACGAGCAGTACTTC.

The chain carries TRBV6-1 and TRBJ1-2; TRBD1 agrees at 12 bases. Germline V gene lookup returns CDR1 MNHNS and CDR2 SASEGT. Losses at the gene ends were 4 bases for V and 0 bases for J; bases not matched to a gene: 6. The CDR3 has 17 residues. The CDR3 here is CASSAGTGGAANYGYTF. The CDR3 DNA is TGTGCCAGCAGTGCCGGGACAGGGGGCGCGGCTAACTATGGCTACACCTTC.

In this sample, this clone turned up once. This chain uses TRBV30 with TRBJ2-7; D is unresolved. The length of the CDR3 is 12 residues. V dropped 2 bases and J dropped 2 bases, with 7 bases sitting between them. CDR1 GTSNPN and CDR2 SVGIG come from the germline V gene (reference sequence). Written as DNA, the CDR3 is TGTGCCTGGAGTCAGGCAACCTACGAGCAGTACTTC. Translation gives CAWSQATYEQYF.

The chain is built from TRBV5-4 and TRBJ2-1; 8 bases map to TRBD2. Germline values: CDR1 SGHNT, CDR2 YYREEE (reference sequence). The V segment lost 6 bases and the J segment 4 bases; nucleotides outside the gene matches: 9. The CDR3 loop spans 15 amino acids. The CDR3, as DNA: TGTGCCAGCAACTCCGGGGGGGCCGCGTACAATGAGCAGTTCTTC. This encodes CASNSGGAAYNEQFF.

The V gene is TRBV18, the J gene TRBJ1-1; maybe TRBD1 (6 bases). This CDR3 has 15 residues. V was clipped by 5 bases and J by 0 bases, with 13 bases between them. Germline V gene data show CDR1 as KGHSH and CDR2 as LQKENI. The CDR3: CASSTQGPLNTEAFF. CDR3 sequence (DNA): TGTGCCAGCTCAACGCAGGGGCCGCTGAACACTGAAGCTTTCTTT.

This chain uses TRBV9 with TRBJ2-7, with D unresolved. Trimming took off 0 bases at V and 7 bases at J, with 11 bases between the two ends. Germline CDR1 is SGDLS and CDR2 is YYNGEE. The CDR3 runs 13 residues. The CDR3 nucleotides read TGTGCCAGCAGCGTAGAACCACTGCAGGAGCAGTACTTC. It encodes CASSVEPLQEQYF.

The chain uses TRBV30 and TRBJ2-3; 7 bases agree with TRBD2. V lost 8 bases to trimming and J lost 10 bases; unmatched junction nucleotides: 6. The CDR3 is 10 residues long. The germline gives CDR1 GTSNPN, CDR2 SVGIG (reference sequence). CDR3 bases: TGTGCCGGGGGGGAGCAGGCGCAGTATTTT. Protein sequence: CAGGEQAQYF. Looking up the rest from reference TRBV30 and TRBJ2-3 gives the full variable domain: SQTIHQWPATLVQPVGSPLSLECTVEGTSNPNLYWYRQAAGRGLQLLFYSVGIGQISSEVPQNLSASRPQDRQFILSSKKLLLSDSGFYLCAGGEQAQYFGPGTRLTVL.

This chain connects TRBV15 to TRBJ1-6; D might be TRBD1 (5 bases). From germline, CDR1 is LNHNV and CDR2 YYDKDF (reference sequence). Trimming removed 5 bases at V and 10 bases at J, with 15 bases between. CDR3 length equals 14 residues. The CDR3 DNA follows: TGTGCCACCAGCTGGAGCAGGGTTGGGTCACCCCTCCACTTT. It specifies CATSWSRVGSPLHF. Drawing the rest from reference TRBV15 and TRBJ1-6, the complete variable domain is DAMVIQNPRYQVTQFGKPVTLSCSQTLNHNVMYWYQQKSSQAPKLLFHYYDKDFNNEADTPDNFQSRRPNTSFCFLDIRSPGLGDTAMYLCATSWSRVGSPLHFGNGTRLTVT.

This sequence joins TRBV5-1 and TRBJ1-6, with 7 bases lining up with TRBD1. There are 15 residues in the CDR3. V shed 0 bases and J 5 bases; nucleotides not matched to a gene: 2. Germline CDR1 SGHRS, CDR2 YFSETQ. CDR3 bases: TGCGCCAGCAGCTTGGAGGGACAGAATAATTCACCCCTCCACTTT. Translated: CASSLEGQNNSPLHF.

CDR3 protein: CASSPHLNTEAFF. The CDR3 DNA is TGTGCCAGCAGCCCCCACCTGAACACTGAAGCTTTCTTT. The chain combines TRBV14 with TRBJ1-1; D not certain. The CDR3 has 13 residues. CDR1 and CDR2 from the germline V gene are SGHDN and FVKESK. V lost 4 bases, J lost 0 bases, and 6 bases lay in between.

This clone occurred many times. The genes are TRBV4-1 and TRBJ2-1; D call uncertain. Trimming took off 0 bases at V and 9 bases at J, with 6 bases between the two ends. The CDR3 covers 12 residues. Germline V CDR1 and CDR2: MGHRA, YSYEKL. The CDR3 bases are TGCGCCAGCAGCCAAGACGATGGTGAGCAGTTCTTC. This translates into CASSQDDGEQFF.

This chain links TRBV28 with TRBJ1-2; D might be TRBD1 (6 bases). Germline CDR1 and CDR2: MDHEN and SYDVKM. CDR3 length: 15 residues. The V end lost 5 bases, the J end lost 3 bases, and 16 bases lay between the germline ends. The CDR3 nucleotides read TGTGCCAGCAGTCTTCCCTCGGCAGGGGACTATGGCTACACCTTC. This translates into CASSLPSAGDYGYTF.

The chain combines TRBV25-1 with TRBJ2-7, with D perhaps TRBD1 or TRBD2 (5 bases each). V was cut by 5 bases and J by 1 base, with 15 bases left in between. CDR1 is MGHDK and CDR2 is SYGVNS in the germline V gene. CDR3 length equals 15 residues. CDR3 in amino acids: CASSPSLAGSYEQYF. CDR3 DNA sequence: TGTGCCAGCAGTCCCTCTCTAGCAGGGTCCTACGAGCAGTACTTC.

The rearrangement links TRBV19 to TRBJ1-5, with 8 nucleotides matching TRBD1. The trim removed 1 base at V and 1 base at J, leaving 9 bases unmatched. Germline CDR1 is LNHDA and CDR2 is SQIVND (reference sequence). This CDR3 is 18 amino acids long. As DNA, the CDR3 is TGTGCCAGTAGTATAGGTCGACAGGGGATTATCAGCAATCAGCCCCAGCATTTT. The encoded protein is CASSIGRQGIISNQPQHF.

CDR3 in DNA: TGTGCCAGCAGCCAAGAGGGCGGGAGGAACACTGAAGCTTTCTTT. Protein: CASSQEGGRNTEAFF. This chain links TRBV4-2 with TRBJ1-1; D not resolved. V was clipped by 0 bases and J by 1 base, with 9 bases between them. Germline CDR1 reads LGHNA; CDR2 reads YNFKEQ. The CDR3 runs 15 residues.